This T cell receptor (beta chain) was observed in a study of graft-versus-host responses after intestinal transplantation. Overall study context: The recipients all started with anti-thymocyte globulin induction and then took tacrolimus and steroids for approximately 3 years.

This clone occurred a few times. CDR3 length equals 14 residues. CDR1 MNHNY and CDR2 SVGAGI come from the germline V gene (reference sequence). V lost 6 bases and J lost 0; bases outside the gene matches: 3. The researchers put 200,000 CFSE-labeled responder cells into plates with 200,000 irradiated, violet-dye-labeled stimulator cells. The authors sorted proliferating CFSE-low CD3+CD4+ and CD3+CD8+ responders after the reaction. General observations from the study: High graft-versus-host to host-versus-graft clonal ratios were found in allografts of patients who had graft-donor T cell macrochimerism.

Measured with immunoSEQ multiplex PCR; TCRdb has only the in-frame clones, and not every one. This repertoire shows about 20,000 clones, 40% to 50% found once; its top ten account for around 0.81%. V gene TRBV6-6 combines with J gene TRBJ1-1, with 8 bases aligning to TRBD1. Sequences were derived from alloreactive CD4+ T cells from a mixed lymphocyte reaction culture, sampled before intestinal transplant. Sample subset: CFSE-low proliferating T cells sorted from approximately 6-day pre-transplant mixed lymphocyte reaction (GvH or HvG direction). The clonotype was recovered from a human patient who received an intestinal transplant. CDR3 in amino acids: CASSRQGMNTEAFF. CDR3 coding DNA: TGTGCCAGCAGCCGACAGGGGATGAACACTGAAGCTTTCTTT.